These T cell receptor beta chains were read from a single sample in a study of blood T cells in healthy people across ages. MiXCR, run by TCRdb on the 5' RACE reads, gives a single entry per CDR3 protein. The sample lists about 970,000 distinct CDR3 sequences, roughly 51% occurring once. What was sequenced was blood. These receptors originate from a woman in her sixties in good health. Each CDR3 is given without its conserved first and last residue.

v_call	j_call	cdr3_aa
TRBV7-9	TRBJ2-7	ASSITGTARYEQY
TRBV27	TRBJ2-7	ASSPIDRDLNEQY
TRBV28	TRBJ1-1	ASRADTGVPEAF
TRBV28	TRBJ2-4	ASSFPVRGGIQY
TRBV7-2	TRBJ2-7	ASSLIGGWDYEQY
TRBV20-1	.	SAREDSSEQY
TRBV18	.	ASSLQAKTYEQY
TRBV6-5	TRBJ2-1	ASSYPRIAGGPTGNEQF
TRBV4-3	TRBJ2-7	ASSQGTRAAGEQY
TRBV28	TRBJ2-6	ASSLFVTGANVLT
TRBV20-1	TRBJ2-1	SSKAGVPYNEQF
TRBV21-1	TRBJ2-1	ASSRGQGAGMSNEQF
TRBV20-1	TRBJ2-7	SARVRGRVYEQY
TRBV2	TRBJ2-1	ASNWALDANEQF
TRBV6-1	TRBJ2-5	ASSEALGAQETQY
TRBV12-3/TRBV12-4	TRBJ2-3	ASSGGTSGDSDTQY
TRBV2	TRBJ2-7	ASRPGTGTTYEQY
TRBV20-1	.	SASLLPYEQY
TRBV28	TRBJ2-3	ASSRTGDTDTQY
TRBV20-1	.	SAPSGTTSKTQY
TRBV4-3	TRBJ2-4	ASSRLLDRLAKNIQY
TRBV7-3	TRBJ2-1	ASSLTGVEGEQF
TRBV25-1	TRBJ1-1	ASTEQGAYTEAF
TRBV14	TRBJ2-6	ASRRTGANVLT
TRBV20-1	TRBJ2-3	SASRPSGGGDTQY
TRBV6-5	TRBJ2-3	ASSYLTSGDTQY
TRBV7-2	TRBJ1-1	ANSGPFSGYAEAF
TRBV5-6	TRBJ2-2	ASSLKPGTTKNTGELF
TRBV6-1	TRBJ2-3	ASRGGALRDTQY
TRBV30	TRBJ2-7	AWSRTGGYEQY
TRBV5-1	TRBJ2-1	ASSPVVAGVGYNEQF
TRBV20-1	TRBJ2-7	SASSGQVISYEQY
TRBV4-1	TRBJ2-3	ASSQEGLAGVDTQY
TRBV30	TRBJ2-6	AWSAGGANVLT
TRBV10-3	TRBJ1-1	AISTRQGAEGTEAF